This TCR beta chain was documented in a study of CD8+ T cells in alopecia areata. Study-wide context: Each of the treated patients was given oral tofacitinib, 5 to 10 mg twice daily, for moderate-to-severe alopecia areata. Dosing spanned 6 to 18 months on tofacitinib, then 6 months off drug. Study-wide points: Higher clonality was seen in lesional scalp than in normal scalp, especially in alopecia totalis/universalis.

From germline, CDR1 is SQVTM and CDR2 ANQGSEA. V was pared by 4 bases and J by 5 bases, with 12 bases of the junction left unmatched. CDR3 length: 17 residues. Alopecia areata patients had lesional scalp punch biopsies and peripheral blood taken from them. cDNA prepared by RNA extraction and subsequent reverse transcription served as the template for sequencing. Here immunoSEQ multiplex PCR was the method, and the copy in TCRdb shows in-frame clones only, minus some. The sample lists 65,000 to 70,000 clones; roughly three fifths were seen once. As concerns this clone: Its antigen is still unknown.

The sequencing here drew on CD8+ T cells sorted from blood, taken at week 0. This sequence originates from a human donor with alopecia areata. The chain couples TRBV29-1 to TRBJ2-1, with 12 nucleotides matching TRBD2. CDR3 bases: TGCAGCGTTGCCGGTCCTAGGCTAGCGGGAGGGAACAATGAGCAGTTCTTC. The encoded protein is CSVAGPRLAGGNNEQFF.